The present T cell receptor beta chain was sequenced within a study of CD8+ T cells in alopecia areata. In the study overall: Using the percentage of affected scalp area, treated patients' severity was scored.

Germline assignment: CDR1 ENHRY and CDR2 SYGVKD. V was cut by 3 bases and J by 3 bases, with 9 bases left in between. CDR3 size: 13 residues. Extracted RNA was reverse transcribed, and the resulting cDNA served as sequencing template. TCRdb's copy holds only in-frame clones and misses some; the assay was immunoSEQ multiplex PCR. The sample contains some 150,000 clones, around 58% of which appear only once. The treatment denotes: oral pan-JAK inhibitor, 5-10 mg twice daily. Using a FACSAria, the CD4+ and CD8+ T cells were sorted from the PBMCs. The chain is built from TRBV10-3 and TRBJ2-7; D is undetermined. This sequence was found in a human donor with alopecia areata. Specimen: CD4+ T cells sorted from blood, collected between weeks 55 and 65, from a patient treated with tofacitinib. CDR3 DNA: TGTGCCATCAGTGAATTGGCAGGCTACGAGCAGTACTTC. Protein sequence: CAISELAGYEQYF.